These 32 T cell receptor beta chains came from one sample sequenced in a study of tumor-infiltrating lymphocytes in primary liver carcinoma (dated by TCRdb to between 2016 and 2019). Sequencing relied on an Illumina HiSeq 2500. Using a constant-region primer and ProtoScript II reverse transcriptase, TCRbeta-specific cDNA was reverse-transcribed from approximately 500 ng total RNA. Construction of the TCRbeta libraries relied on three nested rounds of multiplex PCR, following a slightly modified ARM-PCR procedure. The first two PCR rounds used multiplex TRBV1-TRBV30 forward primers with a Cbeta reverse primer, each for about 10 cycles. TCRdb trimmed the raw reads at Q25, called clones with MiXCR and kept productive beta chains. Each CDR3 protein gets just one entry, which takes the most common genes and DNA from the rows behind it. The sample includes approximately 340,000 distinct CDR3 sequences, with roughly two thirds observed a single time. 6.5% of the sample is in the top ten clones.

Blood RNA was extracted from unsorted whole blood using TRIzol reagent, and germline DNA was obtained with the DNeasy Blood & Tissue kit. Input material: peripheral blood. All receptors derive from a man in his forties with primary liver carcinoma and hepatitis B virus infection.

Of note for this clonotype: A single base separates this from a much larger clone, so it may be a read error. CDR3 sequence: CASSYQGREAQYF. The CDR3 DNA sequence: TGTGCCAGCAGTTATCAGGGGAGAGAGGCCCAGTACTTC. V gene TRBV6-6 combines with J gene TRBJ2-5; D might be TRBD1 (6 bases). The CDR3 runs to 13 residues. Per the germline V gene, CDR1 is MNHNY and CDR2 is SVGAGI (reference sequence).

With regard to this clonotype: A read error may explain this, as a much larger clone is one base away. The chain carries TRBV6-2 or TRBV6-3 and TRBJ2-7; 8 bases line up with TRBD1. CDR1 is MNHEY, CDR2 SVGEGT, per germline. This CDR3 is built from 15 residues. The CDR3 here is CASCYRDRSSYEQYF. The CDR3 region has the DNA TGTGCCAGCTGTTACCGGGACAGGTCCTCCTACGAGCAGTACTTC.

The chain employs TRBV28 and TRBJ2-2; 7 bases are shared with TRBD1. The CDR3 totals 15 residues. Per germline, CDR1 MDHEN and CDR2 SYDVKM. With 5 bases clipped from V and 7 bases from J, the junction kept 10 bases outside the gene matches. CDR3 bases: TGTGCCAGCAGTCCCCCAGGACAGGACCACGGGGAGCTGTTTTTT. It is translated as CASSPPGQDHGELFF.

A remark on this clonotype: This may be a read error: a much more frequent sequence differs by one nucleotide. The genes are TRBV5-1 and TRBJ2-1; possibly TRBD2 for D (6 bases). The germline V gene has CDR1 SGHRS and CDR2 YFSETQ. CDR3 length: 15 amino acids. CDR3 region: CVSSYVGGPYNEQFF. Here the CDR3 DNA reads TGCGTCAGCAGCTATGTGGGGGGACCTTACAATGAGCAGTTCTTC.

As to this clonotype: Being one base from a much bigger clone, this may be a read error. The chain recombines TRBV19 with TRBJ1-2, with D unresolved. The V gene's germline CDR1 is LNHDA and CDR2 SQIVND (reference sequence). The CDR3 extends over 13 amino acids. The CDR3 sequence: CASRGLSNYCYTF. The CDR3 bases are TGTGCCAGTCGAGGTCTTTCTAACTATTGCTACACCTTC. The variable domain in full, completed from reference TRBV19 and TRBJ1-2, reads DGGITQSPKYLFRKEGQNVTLSCEQNLNHDAMYWYRQDPGQGLRLIYYSQIVNDFQKGDIAEGYSVSREKKESFPLTVTSAQKNPTAFYLCASRGLSNYCYTFGSGTRLTVV.

This clonotype was seen a single time. One junction end disagrees with the germline gene, perhaps due to a read error. The rearrangement links TRBV11-2 to TRBJ1-1; TRBD1 aligns across 8 bases. There are 16 residues in the CDR3. Germline values: CDR1 SGHAT, CDR2 FQNNGV. The CDR3 region is CASSLGTGSSNTEDFF. DNA of the CDR3: TGTGCCAGCAGCTTAGGGACAGGGAGTTCGAACACTGAAGATTTCTTT.

The genes are TRBV12-3 or TRBV12-4 and TRBJ2-7; either TRBD1 or TRBD2 may fit D (5 bases each). Trimming removed 6 bases at V and 3 bases at J, with 15 bases between. The CDR3 consists of 14 residues. The CDR3 sequence is CASRIRDGFYEQYF. As DNA, the CDR3 is TGTGCCAGCAGGATCCGGGACGGATTCTACGAGCAGTACTTC.

This clonotype was observed at least ten times. The chain couples TRBV10-1 to TRBJ2-7; D is unresolved. Germline-derived CDR1 and CDR2 are WNHNN and SYGVQD (reference sequence). The CDR3 loop spans 11 amino acids. The V end was cut by 5 bases, the J end by 4 bases, with 6 bases between. The CDR3 loop is CASSTGYEQYF. CDR3 nucleotides: TGCGCCAGCAGTACCGGTTACGAGCAGTACTTC.

This clonotype was observed a handful of times. Relative to the germline gene, one junction end is altered; a read error may explain this. The chain uses TRBV11-2 and TRBJ2-1, with D tentatively TRBD1 (5 bases). The germline gives CDR1 SGHAT, CDR2 FQNNGV. This CDR3 is built from 12 residues. Here the CDR3 reads CTSCLGDNEQFF. CDR3 sequence (DNA): TGTACCAGCTGCTTAGGGGACAATGAGCAGTTCTTC. The whole variable domain, filled in from reference TRBV11-2 and TRBJ2-1, reads EAGVAQSPRYKIIEKRQSVAFWCNPISGHATLYWYQQILGQGPKLLIQFQNNGVVDDSQLPKDRFSAERLKGVDSTLKIQPAKLEDSAVYLCTSCLGDNEQFFGPGTRLTVL.

V gene TRBV25-1 combines with J gene TRBJ1-6; D remains ambiguous. Germline CDR1 MGHDK, CDR2 SYGVNS. Deletions cut 4 bases from V and 10 bases from J, with 14 bases between. The CDR3 sequence is 14 residues long. CDR3 in amino acids: CASSGLGGISPLHF. DNA for the CDR3: TGTGCCAGCAGTGGATTAGGCGGGATATCACCCCTCCACTTT.

In its sample, this clonotype was seen once. A much larger clone lies one base from this, so it may be a read error. The chain combines TRBV6-2 or TRBV6-3 with TRBJ2-1; D call uncertain. The ends were cut back, 2 bases at V and 10 bases at J, with 9 bases in the middle. Germline values: CDR1 MNHEY, CDR2 SVGEGT. This CDR3 contains 12 residues. Here the CDR3 reads CASSYGLKEQFF. As DNA, the CDR3 is TGTGCCAGCAGTTACGGCCTTAAGGAGCAGTTCTTC.

This clonotype was counted between two and nine times. The chain has TRBV6-5 and TRBJ1-6, with 9 bases aligning to TRBD1. CDR1 and CDR2 (germline): MNHEY, SVGAGI. The junction had 7 bases not matched to a gene; V was cut back by 0 bases and J by 10 bases. This CDR3 is 16 amino acids long. The CDR3 sequence: CASSYSKTGGSSPLHF. For the CDR3, the DNA is TGTGCCAGCAGTTACTCGAAGACAGGGGGTTCCTCACCCCTCCACTTT.

As for this clonotype: This may be a read error, as it is one base from a much larger clone. The CDR3 DNA follows: TGTGTCAGCAGCGCACAGCGGGGACCCTACGAGCAGTACTTC. Translated, it gives CVSSAQRGPYEQYF. The rearrangement links TRBV4-2 to TRBJ2-7; TRBD2 matches at 7 bases. The CDR3 extends over 14 amino acids. Germline V CDR1 and CDR2: LGHNA, YNFKEQ.

This clonotype was observed at least ten times. This chain uses TRBV4-1 with TRBJ2-4, with 8 bases that match TRBD2. Germline V gives CDR1 MGHRA, CDR2 YSYEKL. The CDR3 runs to 19 residues. The V segment lost 0 bases and the J segment 1 base; nucleotides outside the gene matches: 11. In DNA form, the CDR3 reads TGCGCCAGCAGCCAAGAGGCCAGTCCGGGGGGGTTGGCCAAAAACATTCAGTACTTC. Protein: CASSQEASPGGLAKNIQYF.

The chain joins TRBV2 to TRBJ2-1; D perhaps matches TRBD1 (5 bases). The V and J ends lost 1 base and 6 bases respectively, with 10 bases between them. This CDR3 spans 14 amino acids. Germline CDR1 and CDR2: SNHLY and FYNNEI. CDR3 amino acids: CASSEEGQGNEQFF. The DNA for the CDR3 is TGTGCCAGCAGTGAAGAAGGTCAGGGCAATGAGCAGTTCTTC. The full variable domain, with the rest looked up from reference TRBV2 and TRBJ2-1, is EPEVTQTPSHQVTQMGQEVILRCVPISNHLYFYWYRQILGQKVEFLVSFYNNEISEKSEIFDDQFSVERPDGSNFTLKIRSTKLEDSAMYFCASSEEGQGNEQFFGPGTRLTVL.

This clonotype was seen many times. The chain links TRBV11-2 to TRBJ2-7; D assignment may be TRBD1 or TRBD2 (5 bases each). The germline CDR1 and CDR2 sequences are SGHAT and FQNNGV. Trimming shortened V by 0 bases and J by 3 bases, and 9 bases separated the two germline ends. There are 14 residues in the CDR3. CDR3 amino acids: CASSLEGRLYEQYF. CDR3 DNA: TGTGCCAGCAGCTTAGAGGGACGGCTCTACGAGCAGTACTTC.

For this clonotype: No conserved phenylalanine or tryptophan ends this CDR3, so it is likely a read error. The limits of the CDR3 on the DNA are not certain, so only TCRdb's listed CDR3 is given. The gene calls are TRBV11-2 and TRBJ1-5. CDR1 and CDR2 (germline): SGHAT, FQNNGV. The CDR3 is 15 residues long, counting both termini. CDR3 amino acids: CASSLSLGGNQPQQL.

This clonotype was detected many times. J is TRBJ2-5 and V is TRBV10-2, with a possible D match to TRBD1 (5 bases). Germline CDR1 and CDR2: WSHSY and SAAADI. With 3 bases removed from V and 0 bases from J, the gap between germline ends came to 11 bases. This CDR3 spans 15 amino acids. CDR3 residues: CASSESKGYQETQYF. The DNA for the CDR3 is TGCGCCAGCAGTGAAAGCAAGGGGTACCAAGAGACCCAGTACTTC.

For this clonotype: Given a much more abundant clone one base away, this may be a read error. The chain recombines TRBV10-3 with TRBJ2-5, with D possibly being TRBD1 (6 bases). This CDR3 comprises 15 residues. The germline gives CDR1 ENHRY, CDR2 SYGVKD. The CDR3 nucleotides read TGTACCATCAGCCAGGGGCGAGGTAACCAAGAGACCCAGTACTTC. It yields the protein CTISQGRGNQETQYF.

The V and J genes are TRBV5-1 and TRBJ1-2; D is possibly TRBD1 (5 bases). This CDR3 has 16 residues. CDR1 and CDR2 from the germline V gene are SGHRS and YFSETQ. V lost 0 bases and J 7 bases, leaving 19 bases between the germline ends. CDR3 loop: CASSLDIHDRGSGYTF. The CDR3 DNA sequence: TGCGCCAGCAGCTTGGATATTCACGACCGGGGGTCTGGCTACACCTTC.

A word on this clonotype: A much larger clone differs by one base, so this may be a read error. The rearrangement links TRBV10-3 to TRBJ2-7; D remains ambiguous. Germline loops: CDR1 ENHRY, CDR2 SYGVKD. The CDR3 extends over 14 amino acids. In DNA form, the CDR3 reads TGTGCCATCAGTGGTGAGACGGCCGCCTACGAGCGGTACTTC. It translates to CAISGETAAYERYF.

This clonotype has just one count. This chain joins TRBV11-3 and TRBJ2-7; D is ambiguous. V dropped 5 bases and J dropped 4 bases, with 21 bases sitting between them. CDR1 and CDR2 from the germline V gene are SGHNT and YENEEA. This CDR3 has 16 amino acids. The CDR3 loop is CASSTGPGGASYEQYF. The CDR3, as DNA: TGTGCCAGCAGCACTGGCCCGGGCGGAGCCTCATACGAGCAGTACTTC.

This clonotype appeared once. The conserved phenylalanine or tryptophan is not found at the CDR3 terminus, so this likely reflects a read error. The chain is built from TRBV4-1 and TRBJ2-7; D remains unclear. This CDR3 has 14 amino acids. Germline assignment: CDR1 MGHRA and CDR2 YSYEKL. Trimming took 0 bases from V and 0 from J, leaving 6 bases between them. CDR3 sequence: CASSQEKVSYEQYL. The CDR3 DNA follows: TGCGCCAGCAGCCAAGAGAAAGTCTCCTACGAGCAGTACTTA.

About this clonotype itself: This clone may be a read error of a much larger clone one base away. The chain employs TRBV5-1 and TRBJ2-1; D is unresolved. The CDR3 contains 13 residues. Germline lookup yields CDR1 SGHRS and CDR2 YFSETQ. V lost 6 bases and J 6 bases, leaving 13 bases between the germline ends. The CDR3 nucleotides read TGCGCCAGCATCGACGTCCGGTCCAATGAGCAGTTCTTC. This translates into CASIDVRSNEQFF. The full variable domain, rest sourced from reference TRBV5-1 and TRBJ2-1, is KAGVTQTPRYLIKTRGQQVTLSCSPISGHRSVSWYQQTPGQGLQFLFEYFSETQRNKGNFPGRFSGRQFSNSRSEMNVSTLELGDSALYLCASIDVRSNEQFFGPGTRLTVL.

This clonotype occurred many times. The rearrangement links TRBV7-8 to TRBJ2-6, with 8 bases fitting TRBD2. The CDR3 consists of 18 residues. The trim removed 5 bases at V and 1 base at J, leaving 10 bases unmatched. The V gene's germline CDR1 is SGHVS and CDR2 FQNEAQ. CDR3 sequence (DNA): TGTGCCAGCAGCCTTCCGGGACTAGACTTTTCTGGGGCCAACGTCCTGACTTTC. Translated: CASSLPGLDFSGANVLTF.

This clonotype appeared a few times. This sequence joins TRBV7-9 and TRBJ2-1; D ambiguous. The CDR3 is 15 amino acids. Per the germline V gene, CDR1 is SEHNR and CDR2 is FQNEAQ (reference sequence). The V end lost 1 base, the J end lost 2 bases, and 9 bases lay between the germline ends. In nucleotides, the CDR3 is TGTGCCAGCAGCTTAGTAGCACTAACCTACAATGAGCAGTTCTTC. Its translation: CASSLVALTYNEQFF.

As for this clonotype: A much more abundant neighbour one base away suggests this may be a read error. This sequence joins TRBV4-1 and TRBJ2-1; D is unresolved. CDR3 length: 13 amino acids. CDR1 is MGHRA, CDR2 YSYEKL, per germline. V gave up 4 bases and J gave up 10 bases, with 14 bases separating them. CDR3 bases: TGCGCCAGCAGCCCACTTCAGACAAGGGAGCAGTTCTTC. Translation gives CASSPLQTREQFF.

The gene calls are TRBV6-5 and TRBJ2-5; 8 bases fit TRBD2. V shed 0 bases, J shed 2 bases, and the junction held 8 bases outside the gene matches. Per the germline V gene, CDR1 is MNHEY and CDR2 is SVGAGI. The CDR3 extends over 17 amino acids. CDR3 sequence reads: CASSYSILAGVQETQYF. The DNA of the CDR3 is TGTGCCAGCAGTTACTCGATCCTAGCGGGCGTACAAGAGACCCAGTACTTC.

At least ten counts were recorded for this clonotype. This sequence joins TRBV6-2 or TRBV6-3 and TRBJ1-6, with unresolved D. CDR3 size: 14 residues. With 5 bases removed from V and 6 bases from J, the gap between germline ends came to 11 bases. The germline CDR1 and CDR2 sequences are MNHEY and SVGEGT. Here the CDR3 DNA reads TGTGCCAGCAGTCATGGACGTCTTAATTCACCCCTCCACTTT. It is translated as CASSHGRLNSPLHF.

The table lists this clonotype with a few counts. The CDR3 DNA follows: TGTGCCAGCTGGGACAGGGGAGAAGAGACCCAGTACTTC. Protein: CASWDRGEETQYF. The rearrangement links TRBV6-2 or TRBV6-3 to TRBJ2-5, with 10 nucleotides matching TRBD1. This CDR3 has 13 residues. V lost 8 bases to trimming and J lost 3 bases; unmatched junction nucleotides: 3. Germline lookup yields CDR1 MNHEY and CDR2 SVGEGT.

This clonotype has only a few counts. CDR3 sequence (DNA): TGTTCCATCAGCTCTTCTGCTTATACGCAGTATTTT. Residues: CSISSSAYTQYF. The chain employs TRBV11-2 and TRBJ2-3; D gene ambiguous. Germline loops: CDR1 SGHAT, CDR2 FQNNGV. The CDR3 has 12 residues.

A remark on this clonotype: This may be a read error: a much more frequent sequence differs by one nucleotide. J is TRBJ1-2 and V is TRBV29-1, with TRBD1 as a possible D gene (5 bases). Germline CDR1 reads SQVTM; CDR2 reads ANQGSEA. The CDR3 loop spans 8 amino acids. CDR3 protein: CSMGGFPF. For the CDR3, the DNA is TGCAGCATGGGGGGATTCCCCTTC.